This T cell receptor (beta chain) emerged from a study of PD-1 blockade in mismatch repair-deficient tumors. Overall study: Patients had around 11 mismatch repair-deficient cancer types, all previously treated and progressing.

Produced via immunoSEQ multiplex PCR; TCRdb's table is partial and in-frame only. Of 100,000 to 150,000 clones listed, approximately 86% are singletons. In germline, CDR1 is SGHTA, CDR2 FQGNSA. The V and J ends lost 5 bases and 2 bases respectively, with 8 bases between them. CDR3 size: 13 residues. PCR or immunohistochemistry showed mismatch repair deficiency in every enrolled patient. The clonotype was recovered from an adult with mismatch repair-deficient cancer. The specimen was peripheral blood, collected 44 weeks after starting pembrolizumab. The chain has TRBV7-2 and TRBJ2-3; D gene ambiguous. The CDR3: CASSRRDTDTQYF. DNA for the CDR3: TGTGCCAGCAGCCGCCGCGACACAGATACGCAGTATTTT.